One and the same sample provided the 32 T cell receptor beta chains below, sequenced in a study of CD8+ T cells in alopecia areata. RNA extraction and reverse transcription yielded cDNA as sequencing template. Only in-frame clones appear in the TCRdb table, and some are missing; sequencing was by immunoSEQ multiplex PCR. Of around 200,000 clones in the sample, about 60% were seen once. Treatment: oral pan-JAK inhibitor, 5-10 mg twice daily. Sequenced here: CD8+ T cells sorted from blood, sampled at week 24, from a patient treated with tofacitinib. The source of these receptors is a human donor with alopecia areata.

The chain links TRBV7-6 to TRBJ2-3, with a weak D call TRBD2 (7 bases). Trimming removed 5 bases from V and 3 bases from J, with 21 bases in between. Germline V lookup: CDR1 SGHVS, CDR2 FNYEAQ. The CDR3 extends over 17 amino acids. CDR3: CASSPWEGGLETDTQYF. DNA of the CDR3: TGTGCCAGCAGCCCATGGGAGGGGGGGTTGGAAACAGATACGCAGTATTTT.

V and J are TRBV29-1 and TRBJ2-5; 7 nucleotides line up with TRBD2. The junction had 3 bases not matched to a gene; V was cut back by 0 bases and J by 5 bases. Germline V gives CDR1 SQVTM, CDR2 ANQGSEA. This CDR3 is built from 13 residues. This CDR3 is CSVEDGGMETQYF. CDR3 nucleotide sequence: TGCAGCGTTGAAGACGGGGGGATGGAGACCCAGTACTTC.

In this sample, this clone turned up a few times. The chain links TRBV10-3 to TRBJ1-3; D call uncertain. Germline V gene data show CDR1 as ENHRY and CDR2 as SYGVKD. V was cut by 6 bases and J by 3 bases, with 9 bases left in between. This CDR3 spans 13 amino acids. The CDR3 sequence: CAISGVSGNTIYF. The CDR3 DNA sequence: TGTGCCATCAGCGGAGTAAGTGGAAACACCATATATTTT.

The CDR3 here is CASSLGVGVASGANVLTF. CDR3 in DNA: TGTGCCAGCAGCTTAGGGGTCGGTGTAGCCTCTGGGGCCAACGTCCTGACTTTC. The chain couples TRBV13 to TRBJ2-6; D not resolved. The CDR3 is made up of 18 amino acids. The V and J ends lost 0 bases and 0 bases respectively, with 12 bases between them. From germline, CDR1 is PRHDT and CDR2 FYEKMQ (reference sequence). Full variable domain (missing parts from reference TRBV13 and TRBJ2-6): AAGVIQSPRHLIKEKRETATLKCYPIPRHDTVYWYQQGPGQDPQFLISFYEKMQSDKGSIPDRFSAQQFSDYHSELNMSSLELGDSALYFCASSLGVGVASGANVLTFGAGSRLTVL.

Remarks on this clone: At the DNA level, this CDR3 is encoded by other sequences in the same sample as well. The chain is built from TRBV9 and TRBJ2-1, with TRBD1 as a possible D gene (5 bases). The CDR3 is 13 residues long. Trimming removed 7 bases at V and 3 bases at J, with 11 bases between. Germline V gene lookup returns CDR1 SGDLS and CDR2 YYNGEE. The CDR3 is CASSTGNYNEQFF. As DNA, the CDR3 is TGTGCCAGCTCCACAGGAAACTACAATGAGCAGTTCTTC.

This chain connects TRBV29-1 to TRBJ2-7; D is perhaps TRBD1 (6 bases). The V end was cut by 2 bases, the J end by 4 bases, with 15 bases between. Germline V gene sequence: CDR1 SQVTM, CDR2 ANQGSEA. The CDR3 runs 14 residues. CDR3 amino acids: CSVELVGGPYEQYF. CDR3 DNA sequence: TGCAGCGTTGAACTAGTAGGGGGTCCGTACGAGCAGTACTTC.

The CDR3 nucleotides read TGCGCCAGCAGCTGGGGGGAGACCCAGTACTTC. Amino acid sequence: CASSWGETQYF. The chain employs TRBV5-1 and TRBJ2-5; D may match TRBD1 or TRBD2 (5 bases each). The CDR3 contains 11 residues. Germline assignment: CDR1 SGHRS and CDR2 YFSETQ. V was clipped by 3 bases and J by 5 bases, with 5 bases between them.

The chain employs TRBV4-1 and TRBJ1-5, with TRBD1 matching over 11 bases. The ends lost 6 bases at V and 4 bases at J; junction bases unmatched: 11. CDR3 length equals 17 residues. Looked up from germline, CDR1 is MGHRA and CDR2 is YSYEKL. CDR3 coding DNA: TGCGCCAGCAGTCTAGGACAGGGGGCTGATCGGAATCAGCCCCAGCATTTT. Translating it yields CASSLGQGADRNQPQHF.

The genes are TRBV10-2 and TRBJ2-5; 9 bases match TRBD1. The germline V gene encodes CDR1 WSHSY and CDR2 SAAADI. The CDR3 extends over 11 amino acids. The V and J ends lost 6 bases and 13 bases, in that order; junction bases with no gene match: 6. CDR3 in amino acids: CASSHTGGWYF. As DNA, the CDR3 is TGCGCCAGCAGCCATACAGGGGGCTGGTACTTC.

The chain uses TRBV11-2 and TRBJ2-1; TRBD1 agrees at 11 bases. This CDR3 region has 13 residues. The J segment lost 9 bases and the V segment lost 5 bases, leaving 3 bases of the junction unmatched. Looked up from germline, CDR1 is SGHAT and CDR2 is FQNNGV. DNA of the CDR3: TGTGCCAGCAGCCAAGGGACAGGGGGTGAGCAGTTCTTC. It encodes CASSQGTGGEQFF.

CDR3 in amino acids: CASSPPLGYTF. In DNA form, the CDR3 reads TGTGCCAGCAGCCCCCCCCTTGGCTACACCTTC. The chain recombines TRBV13 with TRBJ1-2; no reliable D call. The germline CDR1 and CDR2 sequences are PRHDT and FYEKMQ (reference sequence). The CDR3 loop spans 11 amino acids. V dropped 5 bases and J dropped 7 bases, with 8 bases sitting between them.

The V call is TRBV30, the J call TRBJ1-1; D is unresolved. Germline lookup yields CDR1 GTSNPN and CDR2 SVGIG (reference sequence). The CDR3 runs to 12 residues. V was pared by 0 bases and J by 4 bases, with 6 bases between. CDR3 residues: CAWSVKSTEAFF. CDR3 DNA sequence: TGTGCCTGGAGTGTAAAATCCACTGAAGCTTTCTTT.

The rearrangement links TRBV13 to TRBJ2-7; perhaps D is TRBD1 or TRBD2 (6 bases each). The germline gives CDR1 PRHDT, CDR2 FYEKMQ (reference sequence). This CDR3 is 16 amino acids long. Trimming removed 7 bases from V and 5 bases from J, with 24 bases in between. The CDR3: CASNPIMGGGGNEQYF. CDR3 nucleotides: TGTGCCAGCAACCCAATAATGGGGGGCGGAGGAAACGAGCAGTACTTC. Filled out from reference TRBV13 and TRBJ2-7, the complete variable domain reads AAGVIQSPRHLIKEKRETATLKCYPIPRHDTVYWYQQGPGQDPQFLISFYEKMQSDKGSIPDRFSAQQFSDYHSELNMSSLELGDSALYFCASNPIMGGGGNEQYFGPGTRLTVT.

This clone was seen a few times. The chain recombines TRBV28 with TRBJ2-7; a weak D match, TRBD1 (6 bases). V shed 2 bases and J shed 4 bases, with 15 bases lying between them. The CDR3 runs 15 residues. Germline assignment: CDR1 MDHEN and CDR2 SYDVKM. CDR3: CASSLRGSPSYEQYF. CDR3 nucleotides: TGTGCCAGCAGTTTAAGGGGGAGCCCTTCGTACGAGCAGTACTTC.

This clone was observed a handful of times. CDR3 coding DNA: TGTGCCAGCAGCTCCCCGGGTGATGATGGCTACACCTTC. It encodes CASSSPGDDGYTF. This chain uses TRBV13 with TRBJ1-2; no definite D call. Per the germline V gene, CDR1 is PRHDT and CDR2 is FYEKMQ (reference sequence). Trimming shortened V by 4 bases and J by 6 bases, and 12 bases separated the two germline ends. The CDR3 runs to 13 residues.

The chain uses TRBV7-9 and TRBJ2-7; 8 bases match TRBD1. The J segment lost 2 bases and the V segment lost 6 bases, leaving 9 bases of the junction unmatched. Germline loops: CDR1 SEHNR, CDR2 FQNEAQ (reference sequence). The CDR3 covers 15 residues. CDR3 amino acids: CASREGQEGTYEQYF. The CDR3 DNA follows: TGTGCCAGCAGGGAGGGACAGGAGGGCACCTACGAGCAGTACTTC.

The CDR3 nucleotides are TGTGCCAGCAGTTTATATAGTGTAGATACGCAGTATTTT. This encodes CASSLYSVDTQYF. The chain uses TRBV27 and TRBJ2-3; D call uncertain. CDR3 size: 13 residues. Deletions cut 1 base from V and 5 bases from J, with 7 bases between. Germline values: CDR1 MNHEY, CDR2 SMNVEV (reference sequence).

The chain employs TRBV7-2 and TRBJ1-2; a possible D gene is TRBD1 (6 bases). Germline CDR1 is SGHTA and CDR2 is FQGNSA. The CDR3 is 13 residues long. V was shortened by 3 bases and J by 4 bases, with 9 bases between the two germline ends. The CDR3 nucleotides read TGTGCCAGCAGCTTCCAGACAGGCTATGGCTACACCTTC. Its translation: CASSFQTGYGYTF. Supplemented by reference TRBV7-2 and TRBJ1-2, the full variable domain reads GAGVSQSPSNKVTEKGKDVELRCDPISGHTALYWYRQSLGQGLEFLIYFQGNSAPDKSGLPSDRFSAERTGGSVSTLTIQRTQQEDSAVYLCASSFQTGYGYTFGSGTRLTVV.

The chain couples TRBV5-1 to TRBJ2-1; D gene uncertain. Germline assignment: CDR1 SGHRS and CDR2 YFSETQ. V was cut by 4 bases and J by 0 bases, with 11 bases left in between. The CDR3 has 15 residues. CDR3 nucleotides: TGCGCCAGCAGCCTGGGTAGCAGCTCCTACAATGAGCAGTTCTTC. Translation: CASSLGSSSYNEQFF.

The chain employs TRBV4-2 and TRBJ2-5; TRBD2 matches at 7 bases. The ends lost 3 bases at V and 5 bases at J; junction bases unmatched: 12. Germline V gives CDR1 LGHNA, CDR2 YNFKEQ. The CDR3 sequence is 16 residues long. The CDR3: CASSQGTRAGGETQYF. In nucleotides, the CDR3 is TGTGCCAGCAGCCAGGGTACTAGGGCCGGGGGGGAGACCCAGTACTTC.

The genes are TRBV30 and TRBJ2-2; unclear D gene. Trimming cost V 1 base and J 1 base, with 4 bases left between them. Germline CDR1 reads GTSNPN; CDR2 reads SVGIG (reference sequence). The CDR3 totals 13 residues. CDR3 in amino acids: CAWSGMNTGELFF. The CDR3 nucleotides read TGTGCCTGGAGTGGAATGAACACCGGGGAGCTGTTTTTT.

This clone was detected only a few times. Other DNA sequences in the sample encode the same CDR3. The chain couples TRBV19 to TRBJ2-7; D not resolved. Deletions cut 1 base from V and 3 bases from J, with 4 bases between. CDR3 length: 12 amino acids. Germline loops: CDR1 LNHDA, CDR2 SQIVND (reference sequence). CDR3 region: CASSIGGYEQYF. The CDR3, as DNA: TGTGCCAGTAGTATAGGCGGCTACGAGCAGTACTTC.

The rearrangement links TRBV9 to TRBJ1-2; D unresolved. The CDR3 has 9 amino acids. The ends were cut back, 3 bases at V and 12 bases at J, with 6 bases in the middle. The germline gives CDR1 SGDLS, CDR2 YYNGEE. The CDR3: CASSARHTF. Here the CDR3 DNA reads TGTGCCAGCAGCGCCCGGCACACCTTC.

This clone was seen more than once but under ten times. The chain couples TRBV5-6 to TRBJ2-5; D remains ambiguous. This CDR3 spans 14 amino acids. The V end was cut by 1 base, the J end by 3 bases, with 10 bases between. CDR1 SGHDT and CDR2 YYEEEE come from the germline V gene. CDR3 amino acids: CASSLKARKETQYF. Here the CDR3 DNA reads TGTGCCAGCAGCTTGAAGGCGAGAAAAGAGACCCAGTACTTC.

The chain links TRBV19 to TRBJ2-7; 7 positions match TRBD2. Germline CDR1 is LNHDA and CDR2 is SQIVND (reference sequence). V shed 1 base, J shed 2 bases, and the junction held 2 bases outside the gene matches. CDR3 length: 14 amino acids. The CDR3 DNA reads as TGTGCCAGTAGTATAGCGGGGGGTACCTACGAGCAGTACTTC. It translates to CASSIAGGTYEQYF.

The chain carries TRBV7-9 and TRBJ2-7, with D hard to call. V gave up 2 bases and J gave up 2 bases, with 10 bases separating them. Germline V lookup: CDR1 SEHNR, CDR2 FQNEAQ (reference sequence). CDR3 length: 14 amino acids. This CDR3 is CASSLPTEAYEQYF. CDR3 sequence (DNA): TGTGCCAGCAGCTTACCAACAGAAGCCTACGAGCAGTACTTC.

A few counts support this clone. The rearrangement links TRBV5-1 to TRBJ1-1; D is possibly TRBD1 (6 bases). V dropped 0 bases and J dropped 10 bases, with 10 bases sitting between them. The CDR3 consists of 12 residues. Germline assignment: CDR1 SGHRS and CDR2 YFSETQ. For the CDR3, the DNA is TGCGCCAGCAGCTTGGGTGGGACAAGAGCTTTCTTT. Amino acid sequence: CASSLGGTRAFF.

V is TRBV6-5 and J is TRBJ1-2; TRBD1 aligns across 7 bases. Germline V lookup: CDR1 MNHEY, CDR2 SVGAGI. The CDR3 totals 13 residues. Trimming cost V 0 bases and J 6 bases; bases outside gene matches: 1. The CDR3 is CASSYSTGNGYTF. CDR3 DNA sequence: TGTGCCAGCAGTTACTCGACAGGGAATGGCTACACCTTC.

The genes are TRBV5-6 and TRBJ1-6, with D possibly being TRBD1 (5 bases). The germline CDR1 and CDR2 sequences are SGHDT and YYEEEE. Trimming removed 3 bases from V and 7 bases from J, with 17 bases in between. The CDR3 is 16 amino acids. The CDR3 DNA sequence: TGTGCCAGCAGCTCCCCCCCTTGGGGGGGGAATTCACCCCTCCACTTT. Translated: CASSSPPWGGNSPLHF.

V is TRBV11-2 and J is TRBJ2-1; 7 bases agree with TRBD2. The germline CDR1 and CDR2 sequences are SGHAT and FQNNGV. The CDR3 extends over 18 amino acids. Trimming at V came to 2 bases and at J to 4 bases, leaving 14 bases not matched to a gene. The CDR3: CASSLPGTAGDGYNEQFF. The CDR3 DNA is TGTGCCAGCAGCTTACCCGGCACGGCGGGGGACGGATACAATGAGCAGTTCTTC.

To note about this clone: Other DNA sequences from this sample encode an identical CDR3 as well. This sequence joins TRBV5-6 and TRBJ1-1; 7 bases are a match to TRBD1. V was pared by 0 bases and J by 7 bases, with 0 bases of the junction left unmatched. Germline-derived CDR1 and CDR2 are SGHDT and YYEEEE. The CDR3 spans 12 residues. Written as DNA, the CDR3 is TGTGCCAGCAGCTTGGGGACAGGTGAAGCTTTCTTT. Its translation is CASSLGTGEAFF.

On this clone: Other nucleotide sequences in the sample specify the same CDR3. The chain joins TRBV27 to TRBJ1-5; D gene ambiguous. The V end was cut by 2 bases, the J end by 1 base, with 3 bases between. The germline gives CDR1 MNHEY, CDR2 SMNVEV (reference sequence). The CDR3 consists of 13 residues. The CDR3 nucleotides read TGTGCCAGCAGTTTAGGAAGCAATCAGCCCCAGCATTTT. Protein product: CASSLGSNQPQHF.